Listed here are 8 T cell receptor beta chains from one sample, sequenced in a study of control samples from healthy donors and cancer patients. Assay used: immunoSEQ multiplex PCR; TCRdb lists only in-frame clones, some missing. The table includes about 180,000 clones, nearly 90% detected once. The sequenced sample consisted of blood. The receptor source for this set is a woman between 50 and 59 years old in good health.

The gene calls are TRBV9 and TRBJ2-5; the match to TRBD1 covers 9 bases. V shed 4 bases, J shed 2 bases, and the junction held 3 bases outside the gene matches. This CDR3 is 14 amino acids long. Germline CDR1 reads SGDLS; CDR2 reads YYNGEE. The CDR3 region has the DNA TGTGCCAGCAGCATGACAGGGGGTCAAGAGACCCAGTACTTC. This encodes CASSMTGGQETQYF.

The gene calls are TRBV6-5 and TRBJ1-5, with D possibly being TRBD1 (6 bases). CDR3 length: 13 amino acids. Germline V CDR1 and CDR2: MNHEY, SVGAGI. V lost 7 bases and J 5 bases, leaving 12 bases between the germline ends. In DNA, the CDR3 is TGTGCCAGCACCGGAGGGGGGGATCAGCCCCAGCATTTT. Translated: CASTGGGDQPQHF.

The rearrangement joins TRBV27 to TRBJ2-1; D ambiguous. CDR1 and CDR2 from the germline V gene are MNHEY and SMNVEV (reference sequence). The length of the CDR3 is 11 residues. V was shortened by 6 bases and J by 5 bases, with 5 bases between the two germline ends. DNA of the CDR3: TGTGCCAGCAGGAAGAACAATGAGCAGTTCTTC. Its translation is CASRKNNEQFF.

The chain combines TRBV5-5 with TRBJ2-3; D tentatively fits TRBD1 or TRBD2 (7 bases each). Trimming cost V 4 bases and J 5 bases, with 20 bases left between them. The V gene's germline CDR1 is SGHKS and CDR2 YYEKEE (reference sequence). This CDR3 contains 16 residues. The CDR3 sequence: CASSVGGTATQDTQYF. CDR3 nucleotides: TGTGCCAGCAGCGTGGGGGGGACAGCTACCCAAGATACGCAGTATTTT.

The gene calls are TRBV30 and TRBJ2-5, with 7 bases identical to TRBD1. The germline gives CDR1 GTSNPN, CDR2 SVGIG (reference sequence). This CDR3 is 13 amino acids long. Unmatched junction bases numbered 9, after V lost 4 bases and J lost 7 bases. CDR3 loop: CAWNRDRGGTQYF. DNA of the CDR3: TGTGCCTGGAATAGGGACAGAGGGGGGACCCAGTACTTC.

In DNA form, the CDR3 reads TGTGCCAGCAGCGCCCTTTCCGGGACAGGGAGCACTGAAGCTTTCTTT. Protein product: CASSALSGTGSTEAFF. The chain joins TRBV28 to TRBJ1-1, with 9 nucleotides matching TRBD1. This CDR3 contains 16 residues. J gave up 4 bases and V 6 bases, and 12 bases lay outside the gene matches. Germline lookup yields CDR1 MDHEN and CDR2 SYDVKM.

This clone was counted once. The rearrangement joins TRBV28 to TRBJ2-7, with 7 bases identical to TRBD1. Germline V gene sequence: CDR1 MDHEN, CDR2 SYDVKM. The trim removed 2 bases at V and 5 bases at J, leaving 6 bases unmatched. CDR3 size: 14 residues. For the CDR3, the DNA is TGTGCCAGCAGTTTACCGGACAGGTTTAACGAGCAGTACTTC. It encodes CASSLPDRFNEQYF.

The rearrangement uses TRBV9 and TRBJ2-1; D remains ambiguous. CDR1 SGDLS and CDR2 YYNGEE come from the germline V gene. The CDR3 contains 12 residues. V lost 4 bases and J 11 bases, leaving 13 bases between the germline ends. In DNA form, the CDR3 reads TGTGCCAGCAGCTTAAGCCATGGAAAGCAGTTCTTC. Translating gives CASSLSHGKQFF. Full variable domain (missing parts from reference TRBV9 and TRBJ2-1): DSGVTQTPKHLITATGQRVTLRCSPRSGDLSVYWYQQSLDQGLQFLIQYYNGEERAKGNILERFSAQQFPDLHSELNLSSLELGDSALYFCASSLSHGKQFFGPGTRLTVL.